These 11 T cell receptor beta chains originate from one sample sequenced in a study of OX40 agonist ivuxolimab in advanced cancers. Produced via immunoSEQ multiplex PCR; TCRdb's table is partial and in-frame only. The sample consists of about 60,000 clones, less than 85% of them appearing once. The starting material was CD4+ or CD8+ T cells sorted from blood, obtained in a trial of the OX40 agonist ivuxolimab. The receptors derive from an adult with an advanced solid tumor such as melanoma, head and neck, liver or kidney cancer.

This clone was found a few times. This chain uses TRBV19 with TRBJ2-7, with TRBD2 identical over 9 bases. Trimming took 2 bases from V and 0 from J; bases not matched to a gene: 2. The CDR3 is made up of 15 amino acids. Germline V gives CDR1 LNHDA, CDR2 SQIVND (reference sequence). The CDR3 DNA follows: TGTGCCAGTAGTATAAAGCGGGAGGTCTCCTACGAGCAGTACTTC. Translating it yields CASSIKREVSYEQYF.

The chain links TRBV19 to TRBJ1-2; TRBD1 agrees at 9 bases. With V trimmed by 7 bases and J by 3 bases, 12 bases remained unmatched. The length of the CDR3 is 16 residues. Looked up from germline, CDR1 is LNHDA and CDR2 is SQIVND (reference sequence). This chain's CDR3 is CASTPIGTGGYYGYTF. CDR3 coding DNA: TGTGCCAGTACTCCGATCGGAACAGGGGGCTACTATGGCTACACCTTC.

V gene TRBV5-4 combines with J gene TRBJ2-5; the D is unclear. The V gene's germline CDR1 is SGHNT and CDR2 YYREEE (reference sequence). This CDR3 contains 13 residues. V was trimmed by 0 bases and J by 5 bases, leaving 8 bases between them. CDR3 protein: CASSLGGRETQYF. The DNA for the CDR3 is TGTGCCAGCAGCTTGGGGGGTAGGGAGACCCAGTACTTC.

V usage is TRBV15 and J usage is TRBJ2-3; TRBD2 matches at 9 bases. Germline values: CDR1 LNHNV, CDR2 YYDKDF (reference sequence). The junction had 9 bases not matched to a gene; V was cut back by 0 bases and J by 2 bases. CDR3 size: 18 residues. The CDR3 bases are TGTGCCACCAGCAGAGATGGATTTAGCGGGGGAAACACAGATACGCAGTATTTT. It codes for CATSRDGFSGGNTDTQYF.

The rearrangement joins TRBV2 to TRBJ1-2, with 9 bases that match TRBD1. The V gene's germline CDR1 is SNHLY and CDR2 FYNNEI. The CDR3 sequence is 14 residues long. J gave up 7 bases and V 5 bases, and 8 bases lay outside the gene matches. As DNA, the CDR3 is TGTGCCAGCAGTACCGGGACAGGGAGCGGTGGCTACACCTTC. Its translation: CASSTGTGSGGYTF.

This chain connects TRBV5-5 to TRBJ1-6; a possible D gene is TRBD1 (6 bases). Germline V gene data show CDR1 as SGHKS and CDR2 as YYEKEE (reference sequence). The CDR3 is 16 amino acids. V lost 4 bases to trimming and J lost 10 bases, with 21 bases between them. The CDR3 DNA sequence: TGTGCCAGCAGCCCTAACCGGGGGGCGATCGGCTCACCCCTCCACTTT. The encoded protein is CASSPNRGAIGSPLHF.

The chain recombines TRBV5-1 with TRBJ2-2, with 11 bases lining up with TRBD2. Per germline, CDR1 SGHRS and CDR2 YFSETQ. The CDR3 spans 19 residues. V was clipped by 4 bases and J by 5 bases; unmatched bases: 16. The CDR3 DNA reads as TGCGCCAGCAGCCCTATAGGGACTAGCGGTAGTGACGGAACCGGGGAGCTGTTTTTT. Encoded protein: CASSPIGTSGSDGTGELFF. Looking up the rest from reference TRBV5-1 and TRBJ2-2 gives the full variable domain: KAGVTQTPRYLIKTRGQQVTLSCSPISGHRSVSWYQQTPGQGLQFLFEYFSETQRNKGNFPGRFSGRQFSNSRSEMNVSTLELGDSALYLCASSPIGTSGSDGTGELFFGEGSRLTVL.

The rearrangement joins TRBV6-1 to TRBJ1-4; 9 bases map to TRBD1. The CDR3 runs 15 residues. In germline, CDR1 is MNHNS, CDR2 SASEGT. Unmatched junction bases numbered 8, after V lost 4 bases and J lost 8 bases. CDR3 region: CASSGSGTGLEKLFF. CDR3 DNA: TGTGCCAGCAGTGGTTCGGGGACAGGGTTGGAAAAACTGTTTTTT.

This rearrangement joins TRBV7-9 to TRBJ1-5; TRBD1 matches 7 bases. CDR1 and CDR2 from the germline V gene are SEHNR and FQNEAQ (reference sequence). The CDR3 sequence is 15 residues long. V lost 5 bases to trimming and J lost 2 bases; unmatched junction nucleotides: 6. The CDR3 DNA sequence: TGTGCCAGCAGCGAGGGGGCAGGGGGCAATCAGCCCCAGCATTTT. Translation gives CASSEGAGGNQPQHF.

Worth noting for this clone: An end of the junction differs from the germline gene, which may be a read error. This same CDR3 is encoded by further DNA sequences in the sample. This sequence joins TRBV6-5 and TRBJ1-6; TRBD1 might be the D (5 bases). Germline-derived CDR1 and CDR2 are MNHEY and SVGAGI. CDR3 size: 14 residues. The CDR3: CASSYTTENSPLHF. As DNA, the CDR3 is TGTGCCAGCAGTTATACGACAGAGAATTCGCCCCTCCACTTT.

This clone was seen a single time. The chain recombines TRBV4-1 with TRBJ1-6; perhaps TRBD1 as D (5 bases). Trimming took off 3 bases at V and 7 bases at J, with 13 bases between the two ends. This CDR3 region has 15 residues. In germline, CDR1 is MGHRA, CDR2 YSYEKL. The CDR3 region is CASSQGDGRNSPLHF. Written as DNA, the CDR3 is TGCGCCAGCAGCCAGGGGGACGGACGCAATTCACCCCTCCACTTT.